This TCR beta chain was profiled in a study of cytomegalovirus exposure and HLA in healthy donors. Study-wide context: Across some 400 genotyped donors, about 80% landed in the Caucasian-associated ancestry cluster.

General study points: Presence/absence analysis assumed near-uniform sequencing depth across donors.

The PCR used 60 Vbeta and 13 Jbeta primers. Generated by immunoSEQ multiplex PCR, the TCRdb table keeps only in-frame clones and is missing some. The repertoire consists of 100,000 to 150,000 clones, with about 16% occurring once and the leading ten covering under 2.5%. This clone was observed a few times. Its cognate antigen is unknown. Germline lookup yields CDR1 LNHDA and CDR2 SQIVND (reference sequence). V was clipped by 3 bases and J by 6 bases; unmatched bases: 6. The CDR3 extends over 15 amino acids. The sample was PBMCs. This chain links TRBV19 with TRBJ2-2; 8 bases map to TRBD1. The TCR originated in a woman aged 18-29 years in good health and CMV-seronegative. The CDR3 DNA reads TGTGCCAGTAGTATTTGGACAGGGAATGCCGGGGAGCTGTTTTTT. Protein product: CASSIWTGNAGELFF.